This section outlines one TCR beta chain sequence together with its context. Trimming took off 6 bases at V and 1 base at J, with 13 bases between the two ends. Per germline, CDR1 SQVTM and CDR2 ANQGSEA. The CDR3 totals 13 residues. These data originate in a study of blood T cell repertoires in COVID-19. Whole-study context: Samples came from the United States, Italy and Spain, spanning acute and convalescent COVID-19. Sources were T cells, B-cell-depleted T cells, or PBMCs; the material itself was cDNA or gDNA.

In the study's own analysis: Amplification from reference gene primers served as the basis for estimated nucleated cell counts. Profiled with immunoSEQ multiplex PCR; TCRdb holds only in-frame clones, not every one. Clonal size and the V and J genes are those of that table, whereas D and trimming came from the DNA. The sample records approximately 32,000 clones, 87% being singletons. This receptor was taken from a man aged 55 to 70 with active COVID-19. The specimen sequenced was peripheral blood. The rearrangement links TRBV29-1 to TRBJ2-7, with D possibly being TRBD2 (5 bases). DNA for the CDR3: TGCAGCGTAGCAGGAGGAAAATCCTACGAGCAGTACTTC. This translates into CSVAGGKSYEQYF.